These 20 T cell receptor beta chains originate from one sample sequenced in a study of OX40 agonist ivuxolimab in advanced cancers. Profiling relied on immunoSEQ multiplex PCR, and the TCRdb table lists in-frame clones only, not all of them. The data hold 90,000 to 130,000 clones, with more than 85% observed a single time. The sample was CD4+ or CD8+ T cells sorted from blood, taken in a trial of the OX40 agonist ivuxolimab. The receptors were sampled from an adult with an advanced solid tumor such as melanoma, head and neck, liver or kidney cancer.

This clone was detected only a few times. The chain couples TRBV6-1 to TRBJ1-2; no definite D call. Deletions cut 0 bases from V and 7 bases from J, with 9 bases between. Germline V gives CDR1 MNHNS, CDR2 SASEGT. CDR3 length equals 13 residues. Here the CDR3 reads CASSEARGGGYTF. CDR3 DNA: TGTGCCAGCAGTGAAGCCCGGGGAGGTGGCTACACCTTC.

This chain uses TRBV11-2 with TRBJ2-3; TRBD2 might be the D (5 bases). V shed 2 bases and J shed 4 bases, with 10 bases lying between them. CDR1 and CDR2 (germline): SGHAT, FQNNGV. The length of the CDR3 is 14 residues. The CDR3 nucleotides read TGTGCCAGCAGCTTACTGCCGGGGTCAGATACGCAGTATTTT. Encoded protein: CASSLLPGSDTQYF.

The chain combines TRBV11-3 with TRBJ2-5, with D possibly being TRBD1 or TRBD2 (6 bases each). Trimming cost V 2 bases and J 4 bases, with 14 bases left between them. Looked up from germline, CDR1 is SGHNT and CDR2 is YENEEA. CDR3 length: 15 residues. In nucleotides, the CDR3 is TGTGCCAGCAGCTTACCGAGGGGGGTGGCAGAGACCCAGTACTTC. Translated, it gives CASSLPRGVAETQYF.

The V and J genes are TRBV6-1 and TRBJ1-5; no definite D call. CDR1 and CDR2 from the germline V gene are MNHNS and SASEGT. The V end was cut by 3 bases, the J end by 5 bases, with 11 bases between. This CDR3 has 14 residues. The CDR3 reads CASSELGKDQPQHF. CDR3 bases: TGTGCCAGCAGTGAGTTAGGGAAGGATCAGCCCCAGCATTTT.

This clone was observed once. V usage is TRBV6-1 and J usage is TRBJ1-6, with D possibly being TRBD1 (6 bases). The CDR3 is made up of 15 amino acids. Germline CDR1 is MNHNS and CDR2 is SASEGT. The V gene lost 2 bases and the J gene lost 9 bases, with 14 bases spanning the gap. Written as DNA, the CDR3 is TGTGCCAGCAGTGAATGGGGGCAGAGAGGTTCACCCCTCCACTTT. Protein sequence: CASSEWGQRGSPLHF.

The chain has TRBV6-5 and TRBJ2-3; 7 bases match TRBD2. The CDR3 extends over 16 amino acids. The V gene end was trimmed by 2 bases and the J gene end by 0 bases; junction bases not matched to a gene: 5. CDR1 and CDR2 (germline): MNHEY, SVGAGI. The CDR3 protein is CASSYGLAESTDTQYF. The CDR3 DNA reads TGTGCCAGCAGTTACGGCCTAGCGGAGAGCACAGATACGCAGTATTTT.

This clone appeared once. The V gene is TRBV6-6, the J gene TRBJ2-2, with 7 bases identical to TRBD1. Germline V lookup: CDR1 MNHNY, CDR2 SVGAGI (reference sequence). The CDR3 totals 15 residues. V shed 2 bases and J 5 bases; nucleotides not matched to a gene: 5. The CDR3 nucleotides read TGTGCCAGCAGTTACGAGGGGGCGCAGACCGGGGAGCTGTTTTTT. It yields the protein CASSYEGAQTGELFF.

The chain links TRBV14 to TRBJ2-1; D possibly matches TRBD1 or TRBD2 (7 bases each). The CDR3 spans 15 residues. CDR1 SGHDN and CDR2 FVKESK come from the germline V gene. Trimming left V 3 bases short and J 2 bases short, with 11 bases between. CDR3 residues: CASSHQGGPYNEQFF. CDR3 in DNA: TGTGCCAGCAGCCACCAGGGGGGGCCCTACAATGAGCAGTTCTTC.

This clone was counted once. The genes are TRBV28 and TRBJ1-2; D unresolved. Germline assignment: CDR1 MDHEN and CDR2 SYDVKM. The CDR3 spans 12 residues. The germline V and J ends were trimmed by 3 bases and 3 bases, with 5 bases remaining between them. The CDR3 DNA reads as TGTGCCAGCAGTTTGGGAGACTATGGCTACACCTTC. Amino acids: CASSLGDYGYTF.

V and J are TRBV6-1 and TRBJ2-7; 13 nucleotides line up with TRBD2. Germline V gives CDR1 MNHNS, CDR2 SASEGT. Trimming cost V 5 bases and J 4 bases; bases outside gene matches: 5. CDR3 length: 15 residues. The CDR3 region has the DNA TGTGCCAGCAGTAAAGGACTAGCGGGAGCGTACGAGCAGTACTTC. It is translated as CASSKGLAGAYEQYF.

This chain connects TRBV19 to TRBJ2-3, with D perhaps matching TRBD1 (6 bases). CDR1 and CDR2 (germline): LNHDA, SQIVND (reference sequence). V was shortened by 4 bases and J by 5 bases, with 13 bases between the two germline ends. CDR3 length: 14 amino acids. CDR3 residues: CASSNGQLEDTQYF. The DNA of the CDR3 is TGTGCCAGTAGTAACGGACAGTTAGAAGATACGCAGTATTTT.

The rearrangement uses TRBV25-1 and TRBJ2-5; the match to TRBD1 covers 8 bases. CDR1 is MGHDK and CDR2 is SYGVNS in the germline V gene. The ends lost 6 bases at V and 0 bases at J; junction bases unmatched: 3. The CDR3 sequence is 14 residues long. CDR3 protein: CASRRQGYQETQYF. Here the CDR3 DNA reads TGTGCCAGCAGGAGACAGGGGTACCAAGAGACCCAGTACTTC.

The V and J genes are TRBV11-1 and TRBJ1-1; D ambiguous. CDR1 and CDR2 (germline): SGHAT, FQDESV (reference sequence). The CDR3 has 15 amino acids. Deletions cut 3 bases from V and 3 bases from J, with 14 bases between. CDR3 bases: TGTGCCAGCAGCTTGACACGGCAAACGGACACTGAAGCTTTCTTT. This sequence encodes CASSLTRQTDTEAFF.

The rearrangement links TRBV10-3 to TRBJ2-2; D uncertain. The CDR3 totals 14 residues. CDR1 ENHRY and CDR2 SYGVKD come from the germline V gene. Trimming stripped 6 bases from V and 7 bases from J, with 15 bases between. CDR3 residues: CAIRSSSGSGELFF. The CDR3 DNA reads TGTGCCATCAGGAGTTCATCCGGCAGCGGGGAGCTGTTTTTT.

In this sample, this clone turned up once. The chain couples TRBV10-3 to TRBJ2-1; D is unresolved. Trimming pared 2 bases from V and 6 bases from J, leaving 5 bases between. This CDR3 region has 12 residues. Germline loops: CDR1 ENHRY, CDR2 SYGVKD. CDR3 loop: CAISERANEQFF. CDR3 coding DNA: TGTGCCATCAGTGAGAGGGCCAATGAGCAGTTCTTC.

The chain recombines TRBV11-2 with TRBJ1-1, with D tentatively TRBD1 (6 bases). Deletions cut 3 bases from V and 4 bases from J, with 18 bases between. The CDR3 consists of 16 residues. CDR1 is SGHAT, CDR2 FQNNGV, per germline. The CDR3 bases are TGTGCCAGCAGCTTTAATGCCGACAGGTTAGTCACTGAAGCTTTCTTT. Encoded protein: CASSFNADRLVTEAFF.

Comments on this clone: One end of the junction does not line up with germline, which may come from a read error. This chain's CDR3 is CASSFLISSEQYF. As DNA, the CDR3 is TGTGCCAGCAGCTTTTTGATTTCCTCCGAGCAGTACTTC. This chain connects TRBV7-9 to TRBJ2-7, with D hard to call. Looked up from germline, CDR1 is SEHNR and CDR2 is FQNEAQ (reference sequence). The CDR3 has 13 residues.

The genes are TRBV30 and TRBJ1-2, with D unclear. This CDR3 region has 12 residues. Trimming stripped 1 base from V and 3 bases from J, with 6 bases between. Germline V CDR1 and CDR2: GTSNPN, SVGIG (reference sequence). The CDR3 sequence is CAWSGDHYGYTF. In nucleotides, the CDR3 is TGTGCCTGGAGTGGGGATCACTATGGCTACACCTTC.

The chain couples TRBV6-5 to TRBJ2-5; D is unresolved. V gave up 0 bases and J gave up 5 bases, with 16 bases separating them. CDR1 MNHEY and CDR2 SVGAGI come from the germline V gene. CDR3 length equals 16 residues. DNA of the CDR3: TGTGCCAGCAGTTACTCTTTCTATGGAGTGCGGGAGACCCAGTACTTC. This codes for CASSYSFYGVRETQYF.

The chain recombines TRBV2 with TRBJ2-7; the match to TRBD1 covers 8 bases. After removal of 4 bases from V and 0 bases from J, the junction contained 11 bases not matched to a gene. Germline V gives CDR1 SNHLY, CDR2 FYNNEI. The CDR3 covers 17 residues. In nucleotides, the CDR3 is TGTGCCAGCAGTGGGGCCCGGTTGGGACAGGCCTCCTACGAGCAGTACTTC. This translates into CASSGARLGQASYEQYF.